The T cell receptor beta chain described here comes from a study of blood T cell repertoires in COVID-19. Study-level information: The samples span acute and convalescent COVID-19 from the United States, Italy and Spain. T cells, B-cell-depleted T cells, or PBMCs provided the cDNA or gDNA that served as material.

Unmatched junction bases numbered 5, after V lost 4 bases and J lost 1 base. Germline V CDR1 and CDR2: LGHNA, YSLEER. The CDR3 contains 15 residues. Original methodology: From reference gene primer amplification, estimates of nucleated cell counts were derived. Generated by immunoSEQ multiplex PCR, the TCRdb table keeps only in-frame clones and is missing some. V and J calls and clone size are those listed in that table; D and trimming were worked out from the DNA. The top ten hold around 4.6% of the sample, which has approximately 260,000 clones, 89% seen once. This TCR derives from a woman aged 35 to 49 who had recovered from COVID-19. The chain couples TRBV4-3 to TRBJ1-1; 8 bases match TRBD1. Material: peripheral blood. The DNA for the CDR3 is TGCGCCAGCAGCCTAACAGGGGGTGGGAACACTGAAGCTTTCTTT. Encoded protein: CASSLTGGGNTEAFF.